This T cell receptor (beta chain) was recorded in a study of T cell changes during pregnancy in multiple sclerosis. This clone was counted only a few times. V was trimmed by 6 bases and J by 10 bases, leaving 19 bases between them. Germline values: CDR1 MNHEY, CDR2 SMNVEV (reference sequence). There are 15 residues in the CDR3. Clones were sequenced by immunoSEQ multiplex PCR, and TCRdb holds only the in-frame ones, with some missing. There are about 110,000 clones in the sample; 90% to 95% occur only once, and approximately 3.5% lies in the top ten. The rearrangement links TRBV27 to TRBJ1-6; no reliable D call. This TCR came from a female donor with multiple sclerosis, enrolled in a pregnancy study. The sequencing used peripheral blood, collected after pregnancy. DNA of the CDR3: TGTGCCAGCAGCCCGAGTGCCGGGATGGGCTCACCCCTCCACTTT. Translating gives CASSPSAGMGSPLHF.